Below are 20 T cell receptor beta chains sequenced from a single sample in a study of T cells in Graves' hyperthyroidism and ophthalmopathy. Regions amplified from RNA transcripts were the TCR beta CDR3 regions. Carried out on the TCR CDR3, a first-round RT-PCR used the HTBI primer set. TCRdb independently ran MiXCR on the multiplex PCR reads; one entry per CDR3 protein. The repertoire has roughly 740,000 distinct CDR3 sequences, roughly 15% of them found once; the top ten carry around 8%. Sequencing was carried out using blood. The receptors come from a man between 18 and 35 years old with Graves' hyperthyroidism.

The chain couples TRBV2 to TRBJ2-7; D is unclear. CDR1 SNHLY and CDR2 FYNNEI come from the germline V gene. The CDR3 runs to 13 residues. Trimming removed 4 bases at V and 4 bases at J, with 11 bases between. The DNA for the CDR3 is TGTGCCAGCAGTGCGGGCGCATTATACGAGCAGTACTTC. Translation gives CASSAGALYEQYF.

This clonotype was counted only a few times. The chain joins TRBV9 to TRBJ1-1; 10 bases line up with TRBD1. V lost 0 bases, J lost 1 base, and 6 bases stayed unmatched. Germline V gives CDR1 SGDLS, CDR2 YYNGEE. This CDR3 spans 17 amino acids. This CDR3 reads CASSVGLRTGGNTEAFF. In DNA, the CDR3 is TGTGCCAGCAGCGTAGGCCTCCGGACAGGGGGGAACACTGAAGCTTTCTTT.

This chain connects TRBV6-2 or TRBV6-3 to TRBJ2-7; weak D call: TRBD2 (6 bases). CDR1 MNHEY and CDR2 SVGEGT come from the germline V gene. CDR3 size: 13 residues. V was shortened by 6 bases and J by 9 bases, with 18 bases between the two germline ends. The CDR3 loop is CASRRAGRRGQYF. In DNA, the CDR3 is TGTGCCAGCAGACGAGCCGGGAGAAGAGGGCAGTACTTC.

This chain joins TRBV12-3 or TRBV12-4 and TRBJ1-2; the match to TRBD1 covers 7 bases. This CDR3 is built from 11 residues. The V gene end was trimmed by 5 bases and the J gene end by 7 bases; junction bases not matched to a gene: 1. The CDR3: CASSDRVGYTF. In nucleotides, the CDR3 is TGTGCCAGCAGTGACAGGGTTGGCTACACCTTC.

Ten or more counts support this clonotype. The chain combines TRBV12-3 or TRBV12-4 with TRBJ2-1; tentative D call: TRBD1 (6 bases). The V and J ends lost 3 bases and 4 bases respectively, with 13 bases between them. The CDR3 totals 15 residues. Here the CDR3 DNA reads TGTGCCAGCAGTTTTTTCCGGGGACAATACAATGAGCAGTTCTTC. It encodes CASSFFRGQYNEQFF.

Many counts were recorded for this clonotype. This chain uses TRBV12-5 with TRBJ2-3, with TRBD2 matching 14 bases. Germline values: CDR1 LGHNT, CDR2 FRNRAP. There are 23 residues in the CDR3. V dropped 1 base and J dropped 0; count of bases not matched to a gene: 18. The CDR3 reads CASGLAPLSGTSGSPLSTDTQYF. Here the CDR3 DNA reads TGTGCTAGTGGTTTGGCCCCATTATCCGGGACTAGCGGGAGTCCGTTAAGCACAGATACGCAGTATTTT.

The V and J genes are TRBV20-1 and TRBJ1-5; possibly TRBD1 for D (6 bases). Per germline, CDR1 DFQATT and CDR2 SNEGSKA (reference sequence). The CDR3 covers 17 residues. The ends were cut back, 0 bases at V and 0 bases at J, with 15 bases in the middle. CDR3 loop: CSARDIQGKHSNQPQHF. The CDR3 nucleotides are TGCAGTGCTAGAGATATACAGGGAAAACATAGCAATCAGCCCCAGCATTTT.

The CDR3 coding sequence is TGTGCCAGCAGTTACTTGGGATACCTAAACACTGAAGCTTTCTTT. This encodes CASSYLGYLNTEAFF. The V and J genes are TRBV6-5 and TRBJ1-1; D remains ambiguous. Germline lookup yields CDR1 MNHEY and CDR2 SVGAGI. The CDR3 has 15 residues. Deletions cut 1 base from V and 2 bases from J, with 11 bases between.

This clonotype occurred a few times. V and J are TRBV19 and TRBJ1-2; no clear D gene. Germline CDR1 LNHDA, CDR2 SQIVND (reference sequence). Trimming left V 3 bases short and J 0 bases short, with 11 bases between. The CDR3 length is 15 residues. In DNA, the CDR3 is TGTGCCAGTAGTATGGAGGGCAGAGCTAACTATGGCTACACCTTC. This translates into CASSMEGRANYGYTF.

In its sample, this clonotype was seen many times. This chain links TRBV28 with TRBJ2-1, with TRBD1 matching 7 bases. CDR1 is MDHEN, CDR2 SYDVKM, per germline. This CDR3 is 12 amino acids long. V trimming: 7 bases; J trimming: 10 bases; junction bases outside the gene matches: 7. CDR3 nucleotide sequence: TGTGCCAGCACCCTAGGGGGCGGGGAGCAGTTCTTC. It encodes CASTLGGGEQFF.

This clonotype was counted at least ten times. The chain recombines TRBV28 with TRBJ1-2; D not certain. Germline CDR1 MDHEN, CDR2 SYDVKM. The CDR3 loop spans 12 amino acids. The ends were cut back, 3 bases at V and 7 bases at J, with 9 bases in the middle. CDR3 loop: CASSLDQRGYTF. In DNA form, the CDR3 reads TGTGCCAGCAGTTTGGACCAGCGTGGCTACACCTTC.

In this sample, this clonotype turned up a few times. The rearrangement uses TRBV7-9 and TRBJ2-1; D might be TRBD2 (6 bases). CDR1 is SEHNR and CDR2 is FQNEAQ in the germline V gene (reference sequence). There are 14 residues in the CDR3. V lost 4 bases to trimming and J lost 3 bases, with 10 bases between them. For the CDR3, the DNA is TGTGCCAGCAGCTCCGGAGGGTACTACAATGAGCAGTTCTTC. Its translation is CASSSGGYYNEQFF.

This clonotype has more than one count but fewer than ten. V and J are TRBV25-1 and TRBJ2-5, with 9 bases fitting TRBD2. J lost 6 bases, V lost 1 base, and 12 bases had no gene match. This CDR3 contains 17 residues. The germline gives CDR1 MGHDK, CDR2 SYGVNS. As DNA, the CDR3 is TGTGCCAGCAGTGAATTGGGGCGGGAGGGATATCAGAAGACCCAGTACTTC. Translated, it gives CASSELGREGYQKTQYF.

This chain uses TRBV2 with TRBJ1-1, with D tentatively TRBD1 (5 bases). Trimming left V 6 bases short and J 2 bases short, with 19 bases between. Germline V CDR1 and CDR2: SNHLY, FYNNEI. The CDR3 is made up of 16 amino acids. CDR3 in DNA: TGTGCCAGCAGGAAAGCCTCTGGGGGTCACAACACTGAAGCTTTCTTT. Translated: CASRKASGGHNTEAFF. Based on the CDR3 plus reference TRBV2 and TRBJ1-1, the full variable domain is EPEVTQTPSHQVTQMGQEVILRCVPISNHLYFYWYRQILGQKVEFLVSFYNNEISEKSEIFDDQFSVERPDGSNFTLKIRSTKLEDSAMYFCASRKASGGHNTEAFFGQGTRLTVV.

This chain links TRBV7-2 with TRBJ1-3; D ambiguous. Trimming took 5 bases from V and 0 from J, leaving 17 bases between them. This CDR3 comprises 17 residues. CDR1 is SGHTA, CDR2 FQGNSA, per germline. The CDR3 loop is CASSTLPQGHSGNTIYF. CDR3 coding DNA: TGTGCCAGCAGCACACTTCCACAAGGGCACTCTGGAAACACCATATATTTT.

Concerning this clonotype itself: This sequence may be a read error, since a much larger clone differs from it by one base. This chain connects TRBV24-1 to TRBJ1-5; D perhaps matches TRBD1 (5 bases). Germline V lookup: CDR1 KGHDR, CDR2 SFDVKD. This CDR3 spans 16 amino acids. The CDR3 here is CATSEAGTYGSQSQHF. CDR3 nucleotides: TGTGCCACCAGTGAGGCGGGGACGTATGGGAGTCAGTCCCAGCATTTT.

This clonotype was seen repeatedly, ten times or more. This chain joins TRBV7-2 and TRBJ2-1; 9 nucleotides line up with TRBD1. The J segment lost 7 bases and the V segment lost 4 bases, leaving 8 bases of the junction unmatched. CDR1 SGHTA and CDR2 FQGNSA come from the germline V gene. This CDR3 is 15 amino acids long. The CDR3 DNA sequence: TGTGCCAGCAGCTCATCCGGGACAGGGTGGAATGAGCAGTTCTTC. It is translated as CASSSSGTGWNEQFF.

The V and J genes are TRBV4-1 and TRBJ2-5; possibly TRBD2 for D (6 bases). Between the trimmed V and J ends, which lost 4 bases and 5 bases, there was a span of 11 bases. Per germline, CDR1 MGHRA and CDR2 YSYEKL. The length of the CDR3 is 13 residues. The CDR3: CASSLRDSETQYF. In nucleotides, the CDR3 is TGCGCCAGCAGCCTTCGGGACTCGGAGACCCAGTACTTC.

This clonotype was recorded many times. This rearrangement joins TRBV19 to TRBJ2-1, with D perhaps matching TRBD2 (5 bases). The CDR3 is 16 residues long. V lost 5 bases, J lost 1 base, and 15 bases lay in between. Germline CDR1 LNHDA, CDR2 SQIVND (reference sequence). CDR3 in DNA: TGTGCCAGTAGTCGAGAGGGCGTTACTTCCTACAATGAGCAGTTCTTC. It encodes CASSREGVTSYNEQFF. The variable domain in full, with the rest retrieved from reference TRBV19 and TRBJ2-1, is DGGITQSPKYLFRKEGQNVTLSCEQNLNHDAMYWYRQDPGQGLRLIYYSQIVNDFQKGDIAEGYSVSREKKESFPLTVTSAQKNPTAFYLCASSREGVTSYNEQFFGPGTRLTVL.

The gene calls are TRBV28 and TRBJ2-1; D unresolved. V gave up 4 bases and J gave up 6 bases, with 7 bases separating them. The CDR3 is made up of 12 amino acids. CDR1 MDHEN and CDR2 SYDVKM come from the germline V gene. The CDR3 spells CASSSGVNEQFF. CDR3 in DNA: TGTGCCAGCAGTTCGGGTGTCAATGAGCAGTTCTTC.